The 2 T cell receptor beta chains below all came from one sample that was sequenced in a study of beta chain features in type 1 diabetes (dated by TCRdb to 2016 to 2019). The protocol used for the library was the immunoSEQ multiplex PCR assay. The entire isolated RNA was reverse transcribed using the High Capacity cDNA Reverse Transcription Kit, and thus expressed TCRB transcripts were sequenced. In its TCRdb copy, this immuneACCESS table keeps in-frame sequences only and misses some clones. Where compared with another copy, unresolved V genes explain less than half of these, and the others have no known cause. Within this sample are hundreds of thousands of clones, with roughly 16% of them counted one time only. About 0.087% of the sample goes to the ten largest clones. The sequenced material came from naive CD4+ T cells from blood. What the cell subset or site label conveys for this sample: true naive CD4+ T cells. The receptor set was obtained from a man younger than 35 in good health.

The chain uses TRBV28 and TRBJ1-2, with D uncertain. Per germline, CDR1 MDHEN and CDR2 SYDVKM. The length of the CDR3 is 11 residues. Trimming cost V 7 bases and J 8 bases, with 11 bases left between them. Written as DNA, the CDR3 is TGTGCCAGCAACGGAGAGGGAGGCTACACCTTC. Translation gives CASNGEGGYTF.

This chain links TRBV27 with TRBJ2-1; no definite D call. The CDR3 contains 12 residues. Germline V gene lookup returns CDR1 MNHEY and CDR2 SMNVEV (reference sequence). The V end lost 5 bases, the J end lost 7 bases, and 9 bases lay between the germline ends. The CDR3 sequence: CASSGWLNEQFF. The CDR3 nucleotides read TGTGCCAGCAGTGGTTGGCTGAATGAGCAGTTCTTC.